The clone carrying this T cell receptor beta chain has a single count. In the original processing: Reference gene primers were amplified, and this amplification served to estimate nucleated cell counts. The protocol was immunoSEQ multiplex PCR, while the TCRdb copy is restricted to in-frame clones and leaves out a portion. V and J calls and clone size are as listed in that table; D and trimming were resolved from the DNA. The sample yields roughly 180,000 clones, 60% to 85% seen once. The sample originates from a study of blood T cell repertoires in COVID-19. CDR3 size: 15 residues. V shed 3 bases, J shed 5 bases, and the junction held 6 bases outside the gene matches. Looked up from germline, CDR1 is SGHAT and CDR2 is FQNNGV.

Sample: peripheral blood. This receptor was taken from an older woman with COVID-19, enrolled during active disease. The rearrangement joins TRBV11-2 to TRBJ2-5; TRBD2 matches at 10 bases. The CDR3 reads CASSFRGLAEETQYF. In DNA form, the CDR3 reads TGTGCCAGCAGCTTCCGCGGACTAGCGGAGGAGACCCAGTACTTC.